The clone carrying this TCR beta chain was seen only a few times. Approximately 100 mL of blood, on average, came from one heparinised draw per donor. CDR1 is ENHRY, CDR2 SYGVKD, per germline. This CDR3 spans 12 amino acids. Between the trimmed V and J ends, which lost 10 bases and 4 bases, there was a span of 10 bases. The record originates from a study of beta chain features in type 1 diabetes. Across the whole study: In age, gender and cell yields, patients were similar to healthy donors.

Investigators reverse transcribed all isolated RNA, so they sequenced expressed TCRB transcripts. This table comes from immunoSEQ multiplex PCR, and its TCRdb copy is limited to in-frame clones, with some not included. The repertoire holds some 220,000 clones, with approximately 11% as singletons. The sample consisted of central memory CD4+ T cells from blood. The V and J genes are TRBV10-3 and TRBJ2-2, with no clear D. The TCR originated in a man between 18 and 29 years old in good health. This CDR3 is CATQSGTGELFF. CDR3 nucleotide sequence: TGTGCCACCCAGTCAGGCACCGGGGAGCTGTTTTTT.